Shown below are 5 T cell receptor beta chains from a single sample sequenced in a study of blood T cells in healthy people across ages. A sample-barcoded 5' primer and a J-beta primer mix were used in a second PCR of roughly 6 to 11 cycles. TCRdb re-derived calls from the 5' RACE reads in MiXCR, one entry per CDR3 protein. The table has about 900,000 distinct CDR3 sequences, roughly 48% seen once. The sample taken for sequencing was blood. The receptors were gathered from a man aged 30-40 years in good health.

Comment on this clonotype: The junction differs from germline at one of its ends, possibly a read error. The gene calls are TRBV7-3 and TRBJ2-1; 7 bases are shared with TRBD1. This CDR3 has 12 residues. Germline V CDR1 and CDR2: SGHTA, FQGTGA. CDR3 residues: CANSLDRDKQFF. The CDR3 DNA follows: TGTGCCAACAGCCTCGACAGGGATAAGCAGTTCTTC.

This clonotype turned up a few times. The chain uses TRBV11-2 and TRBJ2-1; TRBD2 might be the D (6 bases). V gave up 6 bases and J gave up 0 bases, with 15 bases separating them. The CDR3 totals 16 residues. Germline values: CDR1 SGHAT, CDR2 FQNNGV. Here the CDR3 reads CASRHPGLLSYNEQFF. The CDR3 DNA sequence: TGTGCCAGCAGGCACCCGGGACTCCTCTCCTACAATGAGCAGTTCTTC.

This clonotype was counted between two and nine times. This rearrangement joins TRBV12-3 or TRBV12-4 to TRBJ2-4; TRBD1 is a possible D gene (5 bases). The CDR3 length is 14 residues. With 5 bases removed from V and 3 bases from J, the gap between germline ends came to 11 bases. The CDR3 DNA follows: TGTGCCAGCAGTGAGACAGTGGGCAAAAACATTCAGTACTTC. It codes for CASSETVGKNIQYF.

About this clonotype: At one of its ends the junction is not consistent with the germline gene, which may arise from a read error. V usage is TRBV4-3 and J usage is TRBJ2-6, with a weak D call TRBD1 (5 bases). The CDR3 consists of 17 residues. Germline CDR1 is LGHNA and CDR2 is YSLEER. The CDR3 bases are TGCGCCAGCAGCCACTTTCTCAGCGCCTCTGGGGCCAACATCCTGACTTTC. Translated: CASSHFLSASGANILTF.

This clonotype was observed a few times. The V and J genes are TRBV11-1 and TRBJ1-1; 10 nucleotides line up with TRBD1. Unmatched junction bases numbered 6, after V lost 4 bases and J lost 4 bases. The germline gives CDR1 SGHAT, CDR2 FQDESV (reference sequence). CDR3 size: 15 residues. In DNA form, the CDR3 reads TGTGCCAGCAGCTGGGGACAGGGGATTGGCACTGAAGCTTTCTTT. It encodes CASSWGQGIGTEAFF.